A selection of T cell receptor beta chains follows, all from one sample in a study of cytomegalovirus exposure and HLA in healthy donors. Produced via immunoSEQ multiplex PCR; TCRdb's table is partial and in-frame only. The sample has about 160,000 clones, around 92% seen once; the top ten hold around 3.8%. What was sequenced was PBMCs. The receptors shown here come from a man younger than 30 in good health and CMV-seropositive. The CDR3 runs from the conserved cysteine through the conserved F or W. The order of the fields is V gene, clone size, CDR3 length, D gene, J gene, CDR3 DNA, CDR3 protein. A D gene is named only where the DNA matches it firmly. The listing skips clone size in some rows; elsewhere it reads once, few, many or a size class.

V gene: TRBV4-1; clone size: .; CDR3 length: 18; D gene: .; J gene: TRBJ2-7; CDR3 DNA: TGCGCCAGCAGCCAAGATTCAGGGCTTGCTAGCGCGTCCTACGAGCAGTACTTC; CDR3 protein: CASSQDSGLASASYEQYF
V gene: TRBV18; clone size: .; CDR3 length: 16; D gene: TRBD2; J gene: TRBJ2-1; CDR3 DNA: TGTGCCAGCTCACCACTTCGCGGGACTAGCGTTTATGAGCAGTTCTTC; CDR3 protein: CASSPLRGTSVYEQFF
V gene: TRBV18; clone size: .; CDR3 length: 14; D gene: .; J gene: TRBJ1-5; CDR3 DNA: TGTGCCAGCTCACTAGAGCAGGTGAATCAGCCCCAGCATTTT; CDR3 protein: CASSLEQVNQPQHF
V gene: TRBV4-2; clone size: .; CDR3 length: 16; D gene: TRBD2; J gene: TRBJ2-3; CDR3 DNA: TGTGCCAGCAGCCAAGCCCCTAGCGGGAGTTCAGATACGCAGTATTTT; CDR3 protein: CASSQAPSGSSDTQYF
V gene: TRBV2; clone size: .; CDR3 length: 15; D gene: TRBD2; J gene: TRBJ2-3; CDR3 DNA: TGTGCCAGCAGGGAACTAGCGGGAAGCACAGATACGCAGTATTTT; CDR3 protein: CASRELAGSTDTQYF
V gene: TRBV27; clone size: .; CDR3 length: 15; D gene: TRBD2; J gene: TRBJ2-1; CDR3 DNA: TGTGCCAGCAGGATGAGGGCGGGAGGCAACAATGAGCAGTTCTTC; CDR3 protein: CASRMRAGGNNEQFF
V gene: TRBV28; clone size: .; CDR3 length: 16; D gene: TRBD1; J gene: TRBJ1-1; CDR3 DNA: TGTGCCAGCAGTTCACAGGGGGCTGGTGTGAGCACTGAAGCTTTCTTT; CDR3 protein: CASSSQGAGVSTEAFF
V gene: TRBV27; clone size: .; CDR3 length: 15; D gene: .; J gene: TRBJ1-2; CDR3 DNA: TGTGCCAGCAGTTTTAGCGGACATAATAACTATGGCTACACCTTC; CDR3 protein: CASSFSGHNNYGYTF
V gene: TRBV7-7; clone size: .; CDR3 length: 18; D gene: TRBD1; J gene: TRBJ2-2; CDR3 DNA: TGTGCTAGCAGCCGAACTTTAAACAGGGGGCTGAACACCGGGGAGCTGTTTTTT; CDR3 protein: CASSRTLNRGLNTGELFF
V gene: TRBV7-9; clone size: .; CDR3 length: 13; D gene: .; J gene: TRBJ2-7; CDR3 DNA: TGTGCCAGCAGCTCCCCCGGGGGCTACGAGCAGTACTTC; CDR3 protein: CASSSPGGYEQYF
V gene: TRBV6-4; clone size: .; CDR3 length: 13; D gene: .; J gene: TRBJ2-2; CDR3 DNA: TGTGCCAGCAGTCAGGGGAACACCGGGGAGCTGTTTTTT; CDR3 protein: CASSQGNTGELFF
V gene: TRBV14; clone size: .; CDR3 length: 16; D gene: .; J gene: TRBJ2-3; CDR3 DNA: TGTGCCAGCAGCCAAGCCATGGTGACTAGCACAGATACGCAGTATTTT; CDR3 protein: CASSQAMVTSTDTQYF
V gene: TRBV29-1; clone size: .; CDR3 length: 12; D gene: .; J gene: TRBJ1-4; CDR3 DNA: TGCAGCGTACGGGATTCTAATGAAAAACTGTTTTTT; CDR3 protein: CSVRDSNEKLFF
V gene: TRBV7-9; clone size: once; CDR3 length: 14; D gene: TRBD1; J gene: TRBJ1-4; CDR3 DNA: TGTGCCAGCAGCCGGGACAGGGCGGCCGAAAAACTGTTTTTT; CDR3 protein: CASSRDRAAEKLFF
V gene: TRBV27; clone size: .; CDR3 length: 14; D gene: .; J gene: TRBJ1-4; CDR3 DNA: TGTGCCAGCAGTTTACAAGGGGCTAATGAAAAACTGTTTTTT; CDR3 protein: CASSLQGANEKLFF